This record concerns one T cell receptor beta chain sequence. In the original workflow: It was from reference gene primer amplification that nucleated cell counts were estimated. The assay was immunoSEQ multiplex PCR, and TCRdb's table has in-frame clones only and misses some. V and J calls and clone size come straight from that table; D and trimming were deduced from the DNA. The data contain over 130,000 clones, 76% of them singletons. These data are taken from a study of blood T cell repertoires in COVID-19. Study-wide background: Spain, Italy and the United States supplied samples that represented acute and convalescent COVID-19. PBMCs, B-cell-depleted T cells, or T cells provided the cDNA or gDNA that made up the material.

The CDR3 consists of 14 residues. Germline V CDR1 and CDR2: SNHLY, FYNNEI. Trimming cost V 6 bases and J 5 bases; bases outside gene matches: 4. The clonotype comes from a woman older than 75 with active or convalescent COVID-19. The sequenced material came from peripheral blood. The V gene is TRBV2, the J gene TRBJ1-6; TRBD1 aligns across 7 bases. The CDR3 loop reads CASRGDSNNSPLHF. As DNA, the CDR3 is TGTGCCAGCAGGGGGGACAGCAATAATTCACCCCTCCACTTT.